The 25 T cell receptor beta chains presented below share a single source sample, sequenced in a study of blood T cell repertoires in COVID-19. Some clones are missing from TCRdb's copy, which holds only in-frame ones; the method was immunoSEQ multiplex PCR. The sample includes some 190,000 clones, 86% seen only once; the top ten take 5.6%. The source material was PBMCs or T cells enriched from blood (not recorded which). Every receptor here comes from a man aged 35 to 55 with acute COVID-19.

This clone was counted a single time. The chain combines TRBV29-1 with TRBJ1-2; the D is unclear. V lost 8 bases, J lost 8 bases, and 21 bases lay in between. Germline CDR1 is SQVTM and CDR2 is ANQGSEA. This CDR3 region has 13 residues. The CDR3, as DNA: TGCAGCTGTACCAGGCAGGTTTTGAACGGCTACACCTTC. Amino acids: CSCTRQVLNGYTF.

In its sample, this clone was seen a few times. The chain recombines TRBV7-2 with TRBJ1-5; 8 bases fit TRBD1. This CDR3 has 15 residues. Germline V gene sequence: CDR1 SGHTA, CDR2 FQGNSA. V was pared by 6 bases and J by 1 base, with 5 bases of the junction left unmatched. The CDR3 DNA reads TGTGCCAGCAGTCCAGGGGGCGCGAGCAATCAGCCCCAGCATTTT. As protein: CASSPGGASNQPQHF.

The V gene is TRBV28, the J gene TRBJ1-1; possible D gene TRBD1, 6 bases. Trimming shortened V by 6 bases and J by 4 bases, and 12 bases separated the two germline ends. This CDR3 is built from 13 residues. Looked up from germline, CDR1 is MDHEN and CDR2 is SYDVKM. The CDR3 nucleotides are TGTGCCAGCAGAGAACAGGGTACCACTGAAGCTTTCTTT. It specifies CASREQGTTEAFF.

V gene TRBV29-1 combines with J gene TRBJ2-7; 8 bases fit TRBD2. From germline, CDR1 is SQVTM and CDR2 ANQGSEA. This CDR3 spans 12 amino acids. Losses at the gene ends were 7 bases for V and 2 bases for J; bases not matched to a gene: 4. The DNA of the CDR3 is TGCAGCGGCGCGGGGGGCCCCTACGAGCAGTACTTC. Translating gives CSGAGGPYEQYF.

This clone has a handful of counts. CDR3 in DNA: TGTGCCAGCAGTCGGGACAGGGATGCAACTAATGAAAAACTGTTTTTT. Its protein product is CASSRDRDATNEKLFF. J is TRBJ1-4 and V is TRBV2; 9 nucleotides match TRBD1. CDR3 length equals 16 residues. Trimming removed 5 bases from V and 0 bases from J; junction bases left unmatched: 4. Germline V lookup: CDR1 SNHLY, CDR2 FYNNEI.

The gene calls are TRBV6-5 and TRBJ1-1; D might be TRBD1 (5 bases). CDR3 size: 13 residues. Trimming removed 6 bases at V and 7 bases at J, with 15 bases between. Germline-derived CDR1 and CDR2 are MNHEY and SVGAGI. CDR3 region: CASRSGGYGEAFF. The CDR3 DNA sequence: TGTGCCAGCAGATCCGGGGGATATGGTGAAGCTTTCTTT.

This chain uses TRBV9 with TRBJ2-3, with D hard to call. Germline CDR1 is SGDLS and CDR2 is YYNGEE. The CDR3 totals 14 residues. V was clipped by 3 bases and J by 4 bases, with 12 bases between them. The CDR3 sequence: CASSADERSDTQYF. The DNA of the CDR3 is TGTGCCAGCAGCGCCGACGAGCGTTCAGATACGCAGTATTTT.

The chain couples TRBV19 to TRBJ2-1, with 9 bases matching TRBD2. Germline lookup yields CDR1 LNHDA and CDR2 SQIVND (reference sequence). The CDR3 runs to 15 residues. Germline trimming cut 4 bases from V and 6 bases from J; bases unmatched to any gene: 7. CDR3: CASSKNSGSFNEQFF. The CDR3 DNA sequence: TGTGCCAGTAGTAAAAATAGCGGGAGTTTCAATGAGCAGTTCTTC.

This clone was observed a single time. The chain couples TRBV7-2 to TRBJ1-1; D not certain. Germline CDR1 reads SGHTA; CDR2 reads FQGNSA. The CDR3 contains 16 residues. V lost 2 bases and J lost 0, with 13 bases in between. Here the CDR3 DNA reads TGTGCCAGCAGCTTATACCCCATCGGTTTGAACACTGAAGCTTTCTTT. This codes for CASSLYPIGLNTEAFF.

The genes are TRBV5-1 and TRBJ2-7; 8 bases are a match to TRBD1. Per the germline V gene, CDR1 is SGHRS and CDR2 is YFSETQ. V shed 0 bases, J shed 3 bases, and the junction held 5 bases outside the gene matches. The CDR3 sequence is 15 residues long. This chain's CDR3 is CASSLATGGNYEQYF. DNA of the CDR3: TGCGCCAGCAGCTTGGCTACAGGGGGGAACTACGAGCAGTACTTC.

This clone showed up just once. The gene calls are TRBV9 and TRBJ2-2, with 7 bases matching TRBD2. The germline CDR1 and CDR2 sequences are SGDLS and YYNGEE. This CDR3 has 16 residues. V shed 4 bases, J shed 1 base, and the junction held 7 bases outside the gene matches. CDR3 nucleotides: TGTGCCAGCAGCTCCCTTCCTAGCGGGAACACCGGGGAGCTGTTTTTT. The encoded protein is CASSSLPSGNTGELFF. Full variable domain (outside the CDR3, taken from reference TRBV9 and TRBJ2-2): DSGVTQTPKHLITATGQRVTLRCSPRSGDLSVYWYQQSLDQGLQFLIQYYNGEERAKGNILERFSAQQFPDLHSELNLSSLELGDSALYFCASSSLPSGNTGELFFGEGSRLTVL.

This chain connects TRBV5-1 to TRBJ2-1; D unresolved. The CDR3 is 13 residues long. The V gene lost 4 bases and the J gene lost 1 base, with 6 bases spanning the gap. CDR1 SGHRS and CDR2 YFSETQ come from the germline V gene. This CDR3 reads CASSPESYNEQFF. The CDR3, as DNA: TGCGCCAGCAGCCCGGAGTCCTACAATGAGCAGTTCTTC.

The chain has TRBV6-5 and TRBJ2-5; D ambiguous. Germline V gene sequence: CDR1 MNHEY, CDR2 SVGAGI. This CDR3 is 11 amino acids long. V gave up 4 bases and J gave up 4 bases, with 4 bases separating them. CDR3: CASSSRETQYF. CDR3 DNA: TGTGCCAGCAGTTCTAGAGAGACCCAGTACTTC.

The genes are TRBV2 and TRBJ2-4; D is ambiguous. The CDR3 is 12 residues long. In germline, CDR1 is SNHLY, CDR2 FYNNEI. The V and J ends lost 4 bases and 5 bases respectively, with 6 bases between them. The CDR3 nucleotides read TGTGCCAGCAGTGCGTCAGAAAACATTCAGTACTTC. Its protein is CASSASENIQYF.

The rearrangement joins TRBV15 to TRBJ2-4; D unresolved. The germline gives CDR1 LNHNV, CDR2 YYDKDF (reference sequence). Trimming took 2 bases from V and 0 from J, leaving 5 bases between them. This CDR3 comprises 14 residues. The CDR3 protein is CATSRLVAKNIQYF. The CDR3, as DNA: TGTGCCACCAGCAGACTAGTAGCCAAAAACATTCAGTACTTC.

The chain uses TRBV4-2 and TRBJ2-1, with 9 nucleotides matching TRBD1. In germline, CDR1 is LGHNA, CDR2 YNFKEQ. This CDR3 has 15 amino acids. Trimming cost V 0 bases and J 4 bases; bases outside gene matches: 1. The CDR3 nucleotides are TGTGCCAGCAGCCAAGAGGACAGGGGTTACAATGAGCAGTTCTTC. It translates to CASSQEDRGYNEQFF.

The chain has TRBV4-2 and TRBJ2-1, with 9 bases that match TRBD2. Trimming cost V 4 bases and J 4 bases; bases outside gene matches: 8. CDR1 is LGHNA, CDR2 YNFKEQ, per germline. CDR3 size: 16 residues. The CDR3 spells CASSPAGAGGYNEQFF. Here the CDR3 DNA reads TGTGCCAGCAGCCCGGCGGGGGCGGGAGGGTACAATGAGCAGTTCTTC.

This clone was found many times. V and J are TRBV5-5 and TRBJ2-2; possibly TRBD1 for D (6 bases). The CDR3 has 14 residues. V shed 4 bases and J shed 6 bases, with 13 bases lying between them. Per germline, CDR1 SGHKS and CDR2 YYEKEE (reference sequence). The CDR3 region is CASSVGQKAGELFF. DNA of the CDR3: TGTGCCAGCAGCGTAGGACAGAAGGCCGGGGAGCTGTTTTTT.

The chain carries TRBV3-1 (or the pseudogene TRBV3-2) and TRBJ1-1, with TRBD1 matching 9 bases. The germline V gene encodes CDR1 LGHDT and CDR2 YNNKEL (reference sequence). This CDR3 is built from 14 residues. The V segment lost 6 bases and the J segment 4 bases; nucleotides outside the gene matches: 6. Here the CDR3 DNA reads TGTGCCAGCAGTCGGGACAGGGCTATCACTGAAGCTTTCTTT. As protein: CASSRDRAITEAFF.

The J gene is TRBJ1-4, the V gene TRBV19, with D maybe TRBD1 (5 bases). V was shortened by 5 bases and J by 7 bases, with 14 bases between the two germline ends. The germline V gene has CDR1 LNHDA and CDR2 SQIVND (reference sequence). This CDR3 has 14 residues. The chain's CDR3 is CASSFPAGGEKLFF. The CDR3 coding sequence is TGTGCCAGTAGTTTCCCGGCCGGGGGTGAAAAACTGTTTTTT. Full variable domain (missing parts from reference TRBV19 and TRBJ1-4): DGGITQSPKYLFRKEGQNVTLSCEQNLNHDAMYWYRQDPGQGLRLIYYSQIVNDFQKGDIAEGYSVSREKKESFPLTVTSAQKNPTAFYLCASSFPAGGEKLFFGSGTQLSVL.

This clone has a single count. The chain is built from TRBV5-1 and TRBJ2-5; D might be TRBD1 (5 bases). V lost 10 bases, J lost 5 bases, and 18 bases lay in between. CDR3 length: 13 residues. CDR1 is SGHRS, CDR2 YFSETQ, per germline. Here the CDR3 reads CASKGADLETQYF. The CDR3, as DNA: TGCGCCTCAAAAGGGGCAGACCTCGAGACCCAGTACTTC.

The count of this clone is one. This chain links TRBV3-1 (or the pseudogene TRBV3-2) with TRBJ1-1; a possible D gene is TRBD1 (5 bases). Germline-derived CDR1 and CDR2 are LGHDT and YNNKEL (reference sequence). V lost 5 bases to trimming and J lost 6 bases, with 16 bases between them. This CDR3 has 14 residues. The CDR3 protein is CASSTQAGPAEAFF. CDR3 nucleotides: TGTGCCAGCAGCACCCAGGCGGGGCCCGCTGAAGCTTTCTTT.

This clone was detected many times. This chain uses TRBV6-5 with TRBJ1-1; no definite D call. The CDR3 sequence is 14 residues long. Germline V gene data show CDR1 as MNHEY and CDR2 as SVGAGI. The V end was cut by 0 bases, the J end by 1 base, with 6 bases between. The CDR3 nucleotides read TGTGCCAGCAGTTACTCAGCTTCGAACACTGAAGCTTTCTTT. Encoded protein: CASSYSASNTEAFF.

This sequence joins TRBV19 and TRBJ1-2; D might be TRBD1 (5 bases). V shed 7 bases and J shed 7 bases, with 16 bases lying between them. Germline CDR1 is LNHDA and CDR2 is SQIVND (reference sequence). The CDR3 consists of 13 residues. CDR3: CASMGRADPGYTF. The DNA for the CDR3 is TGTGCCAGTATGGGCAGGGCGGATCCTGGCTACACCTTC.

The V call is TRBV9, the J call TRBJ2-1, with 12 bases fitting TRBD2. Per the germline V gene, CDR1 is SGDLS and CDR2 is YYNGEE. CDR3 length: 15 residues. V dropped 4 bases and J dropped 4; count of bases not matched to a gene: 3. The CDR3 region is CASSILAGGYNEQFF. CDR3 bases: TGTGCCAGCAGCATACTAGCGGGAGGATACAATGAGCAGTTCTTC.